This T cell receptor (beta chain) was sequenced during a study of blood T cell repertoires in COVID-19. A single count supports this clone. The data were produced by immunoSEQ multiplex PCR, yet TCRdb's version contains in-frame clones alone and is incomplete. The data contain about 210,000 clones, less than 90% of them singletons. The CDR3 is 15 amino acids. Losses at the gene ends were 0 bases for V and 5 bases for J; bases not matched to a gene: 6. Germline CDR1 is SGHRS and CDR2 is YFSETQ. V usage is TRBV5-1 and J usage is TRBJ2-7; 9 bases match TRBD1. Material for sequencing was PBMCs or T cells enriched from blood (not recorded which). The receptor comes from a woman aged 25 to 39 who had been exposed to COVID-19. CDR3 region: CASSLGGTGFHEQYF. CDR3 bases: TGCGCCAGCAGCTTGGGAGGGACAGGGTTCCACGAGCAGTACTTC.